The entry below describes one T cell receptor (beta chain). Profiled with immunoSEQ multiplex PCR; TCRdb holds only in-frame clones, not every one. The data hold approximately 150,000 clones, with roughly 92% observed a single time. This sample is drawn from a study of T cell responses to AZD1222 COVID-19 vaccine. This CDR3 is built from 14 residues. Germline V gives CDR1 SGHRS, CDR2 YFSETQ. With 0 bases removed from V and 4 bases from J, the gap between germline ends came to 10 bases. This receptor was identified in an adult in good health. The genes are TRBV5-1 and TRBJ1-2, with no clear D. The sample consisted of peripheral blood, taken on day 0 of AZD1222 vaccination. The CDR3 sequence is CASSLGEASYGYTF. In DNA, the CDR3 is TGCGCCAGCAGCTTGGGGGAGGCCTCCTATGGCTACACCTTC.